Sequencing of this TCR beta chain was carried out in a study of T-cell reconstitution after alpha-beta-depleted transplantation in children. Broader study findings: Reportedly, alpha-beta T cells present about two months post-transplant originated from several hundred expanded clones of graft origin. The main origin of T-cell counts and diversity one year after transplant was newly produced T cells.

The CDR3 extends over 13 amino acids. From germline, CDR1 is SQVTM and CDR2 ANQGSEA. Trimming removed 7 bases from V and 4 bases from J; junction bases left unmatched: 5. Molecular barcoding with unique molecular identifiers was used for the TCRbeta library. TCRdb itself ran the PCR reads through MiXCR, one entry per CDR3 protein. The data hold approximately 500,000 distinct CDR3 sequences, with more than 9% observed a single time. This clonotype was recorded many times. Its antigen is unknown. The gene calls are TRBV29-1 and TRBJ2-1; 9 positions agree with TRBD2. The sequenced sample was PBMCs, obtained before TCRalphabeta/CD19-depleted stem cell transplant. The TCR originated in a child aged 2-15 years with inherited bone marrow failure, due to receive a stem cell transplant. The CDR3 DNA is TGCAGCGCCCCTAGCGGGATTTACAATGAGCAGTTCTTC. It is translated as CSAPSGIYNEQFF.